A selection of T cell receptor beta chains follows, all from one sample in a study of human CD8 memory T cell subsets. No DNA is given; TCRdb re-called the 5' RACE reads and lists each CDR3 protein once. This repertoire includes about 6,500 distinct CDR3 sequences. The material sequenced was CD8+ T cells from PBMCs. Receptors were obtained from a human donor in good health. Both conserved end residues are part of each CDR3. Only some rows state a clone size, as once, few, many or a class for expanded clones.

v_call	clone_size	j_call	cdr3_aa
TRBV29-1	-	TRBJ2-5	CSARQGKNGQETQYF
TRBV28	-	TRBJ2-3	CASSPGTGTDTQYF
TRBV28	-	TRBJ1-5	CASSFRTRQPQHF
TRBV28	-	TRBJ1-1	CASIFSGGRLNTEAFF
TRBV13	-	TRBJ1-1	CASSFTGAGLMNTEAFF
TRBV12-3/TRBV12-4	-	TRBJ2-1	CASSFSSEQFF
TRBV2	-	TRBJ1-5	CASSASGQGAVNQPQHF
TRBV28	-	TRBJ2-7	CASSLGPGLEYEQYF
TRBV5-1	-	TRBJ2-3	CASSLEATGAPTDTQYF
TRBV11-2	medium-sized	TRBJ2-7	CASSLGGTEEQYF
TRBV4-1	medium-sized	TRBJ2-7	CASSPGQGADYEQYF
TRBV29-1	medium-sized	TRBJ2-5	CSARRGGKETQYF
TRBV7-9	-	TRBJ2-3	CASSSPQTLAGEVDTQYF
TRBV15	-	TRBJ2-3	CATRAGTGTTDTQYF
TRBV29-1	-	TRBJ2-1	CSISTGFDNEQFF
TRBV10-3	medium-sized	TRBJ1-3	CGARNPGNTIYF
TRBV9	-	TRBJ2-2	CASSVGLAGGDTGELFF
TRBV24-1	-	TRBJ2-1	CATSPGGMNEQFF
TRBV5-6	-	TRBJ2-7	CASSLESPKGTSGILTYEQYF
TRBV12-3/TRBV12-4	medium-sized	TRBJ2-5	CASSRPGTGEETQYF
TRBV29-1	-	TRBJ1-2	CSVADDRTNYGYTF
TRBV5-1	-	TRBJ1-2	CASSPDRGAGYTF
TRBV7-3	-	TRBJ1-1	CASSLTGSGTEAFF
TRBV29-1	medium-sized	TRBJ2-5	CSVGYNSPETQYF
TRBV7-9	-	TRBJ2-2	CASSSSGPGARELFF
TRBV20-1	-	TRBJ2-1	CSALTGNYNEQFF